This entry concerns a single TCR beta chain. What it binds is not known. Thyroid surgery was preceded by no treatment in any patient. The germline gives CDR1 ENHRY, CDR2 SYGVKD. V trimming: 3 bases; J trimming: 0 bases; junction bases outside the gene matches: 8. This CDR3 region has 17 residues. The data stem from a study of metastatic and nonmetastatic thyroid tumors. The overall study: Comparative analysis of repertoires was undertaken across blood and tumor or nodule tissue obtained from malignant and benign thyroid patients.

TCRdb called clones again from the PCR reads with MiXCR. The sample gives 9,400 or so clones, approximately 33% of which show up once; around 15% is in the top ten. General study results and limits: Relative to benign nodules, malignant thyroid tumors were reportedly characterized by significantly elevated TCR beta diversity in blood and tumor.

The sample consisted of adjacent normal tissue. The genes are TRBV10-3 and TRBJ1-1; 9 bases map to TRBD1. This receptor was taken from a female donor with papillary thyroid cancer or a benign thyroid nodule (not recorded which). Some clones in this sample may be carry-over from other donors' samples. The CDR3 region is CAISDSEQGALNTEAFF. CDR3 DNA: TGTGCCATCAGTGACTCAGAACAGGGGGCCTTGAACACTGAAGCTTTCTTT.